This T cell receptor beta chain was found in a study of cytomegalovirus exposure and HLA in healthy donors. The PCR was carried out with 60 Vbeta primers and 13 Jbeta primers. The data were produced by immunoSEQ multiplex PCR, yet TCRdb's version contains in-frame clones alone and is incomplete. The profile shows more than 85,000 clones, nearly 70% of them singletons. Study-level points and caveats: Researchers catalogued roughly 170 TCR beta chains as cytomegalovirus-associated. A later analysis linked 16,951 TCR beta sequences to HLA alleles at 0.05 false discovery rate.

Concerning this clone itself: The antigen remains unidentified.

CDR1 and CDR2 (germline): SGHNT, YYREEE (reference sequence). CDR3 length: 12 amino acids. V was pared by 0 bases and J by 8 bases, with 8 bases between. The sequence derives from a woman in her 70s in good health and CMV-seropositive. The chain recombines TRBV5-4 with TRBJ1-2; D possibly corresponds to TRBD1 (5 bases). Sequencing was done on a sample of PBMCs. As DNA, the CDR3 is TGTGCCAGCAGCTTGGACAGGCTCGGCTACACCTTC. Residues: CASSLDRLGYTF.